The 25 T cell receptor beta chains below were found in one sample sequenced in a study of blood T cell repertoires in COVID-19. Profiled with immunoSEQ multiplex PCR; TCRdb holds only in-frame clones, not every one. The data contain about 150,000 clones, about 76% of them singletons. Source material: peripheral blood. These receptors came from a woman in her seventies with COVID-19, enrolled during active disease.

The chain is built from TRBV10-2 and TRBJ2-7; TRBD2 agrees at 12 bases. Trimming removed 6 bases from V and 3 bases from J; junction bases left unmatched: 12. CDR3 size: 17 residues. The germline V gene encodes CDR1 WSHSY and CDR2 SAAADI. CDR3 loop: CASRGLAGGPRDYEQYF. The CDR3 DNA is TGCGCCAGCAGGGGGCTAGCGGGGGGGCCGAGGGACTACGAGCAGTACTTC.

The genes are TRBV24-1 and TRBJ1-5; 7 bases fit TRBD1. V was pared by 3 bases and J by 5 bases, with 9 bases of the junction left unmatched. This CDR3 is 16 amino acids long. Germline V lookup: CDR1 KGHDR, CDR2 SFDVKD. The CDR3 spells CATSDPTRDRDQPQHF. In DNA, the CDR3 is TGTGCCACCAGTGATCCCACCCGGGACAGAGATCAGCCCCAGCATTTT.

V gene TRBV20-1 combines with J gene TRBJ1-5; possible D gene TRBD1, 5 bases. Trimming removed 3 bases from V and 6 bases from J, with 6 bases in between. The CDR3 is made up of 11 amino acids. The V gene's germline CDR1 is DFQATT and CDR2 SNEGSKA (reference sequence). CDR3 DNA: TGCAGTGCTAGGGGGGGTCAGCCCCAGCATTTT. It codes for CSARGGQPQHF.

This sequence joins TRBV5-1 and TRBJ1-1; 9 bases fit TRBD1. CDR1 is SGHRS, CDR2 YFSETQ, per germline. There are 17 residues in the CDR3. V dropped 0 bases and J dropped 2; count of bases not matched to a gene: 8. The CDR3 is CASSLGAGTGTNTEAFF. In nucleotides, the CDR3 is TGCGCCAGCAGCTTGGGGGCCGGGACAGGGACCAACACTGAAGCTTTCTTT.

This chain links TRBV2 with TRBJ2-7; TRBD2 matches at 8 bases. Trimming at V came to 7 bases and at J to 7 bases, leaving 9 bases not matched to a gene. The germline CDR1 and CDR2 sequences are SNHLY and FYNNEI. CDR3 length: 13 amino acids. Here the CDR3 DNA reads TGTGCCAGCACCCGGGGGGGACTGAGGGAGCAGTACTTC. Translation gives CASTRGGLREQYF.

The rearrangement uses TRBV18 and TRBJ2-7; 7 nucleotides align to TRBD1. This CDR3 has 14 amino acids. Losses at the gene ends were 3 bases for V and 4 bases for J; bases not matched to a gene: 6. Germline values: CDR1 KGHSH, CDR2 LQKENI. The CDR3 loop reads CASSPPGQWYEQYF. The CDR3 DNA sequence: TGTGCCAGCTCACCGCCGGGACAGTGGTACGAGCAGTACTTC.

Only a few counts were recorded for this clone. This rearrangement joins TRBV7-9 to TRBJ1-4; possible D gene TRBD1, 5 bases. CDR3 length equals 17 residues. Germline V gene sequence: CDR1 SEHNR, CDR2 FQNEAQ (reference sequence). Trimming pared 3 bases from V and 7 bases from J, leaving 21 bases between. This chain's CDR3 is CASSFLLRGGATEKLFF. CDR3 DNA: TGTGCCAGCAGCTTTTTATTAAGGGGCGGAGCGACTGAAAAACTGTTTTTT.

The rearrangement links TRBV27 to TRBJ2-6; the match to TRBD1 covers 9 bases. The germline V gene has CDR1 MNHEY and CDR2 SMNVEV (reference sequence). V lost 5 bases and J lost 0; bases outside the gene matches: 5. CDR3 size: 17 residues. The CDR3 sequence: CASSRTGVSSGANVLTF. The CDR3, as DNA: TGTGCCAGCAGTCGGACAGGGGTAAGCTCTGGGGCCAACGTCCTGACTTTC.

This rearrangement joins TRBV6-5 to TRBJ1-3; weak D call: TRBD1 (5 bases). V dropped 6 bases and J dropped 1 base, with 13 bases sitting between them. Germline CDR1 and CDR2: MNHEY and SVGAGI. The length of the CDR3 is 15 residues. The DNA of the CDR3 is TGTGCCAGCAGGGAGGGGCCCGTATCTGGAAACACCATATATTTT. This sequence encodes CASREGPVSGNTIYF.

The chain recombines TRBV2 with TRBJ1-2; 8 positions agree with TRBD1. Germline CDR1 and CDR2: SNHLY and FYNNEI. Losses at the gene ends were 4 bases for V and 3 bases for J; bases not matched to a gene: 4. The CDR3 sequence is 14 residues long. The chain's CDR3 is CASSGDRPYYGYTF. Written as DNA, the CDR3 is TGTGCCAGCAGTGGGGACAGGCCCTACTATGGCTACACCTTC. The complete variable domain, with remaining parts taken from reference TRBV2 and TRBJ1-2, reads EPEVTQTPSHQVTQMGQEVILRCVPISNHLYFYWYRQILGQKVEFLVSFYNNEISEKSEIFDDQFSVERPDGSNFTLKIRSTKLEDSAMYFCASSGDRPYYGYTFGSGTRLTVV.

This clone was detected only once. V usage is TRBV19 and J usage is TRBJ2-3, with 7 nucleotides matching TRBD2. Germline trimming cut 4 bases from V and 0 bases from J; bases unmatched to any gene: 10. Per the germline V gene, CDR1 is LNHDA and CDR2 is SQIVND (reference sequence). There are 17 residues in the CDR3. Here the CDR3 DNA reads TGTGCCAGTAGTACACTTAAGGGGCGGGGGAGCACAGATACGCAGTATTTT. Its protein product is CASSTLKGRGSTDTQYF. The whole variable domain, filled in from reference TRBV19 and TRBJ2-3, reads DGGITQSPKYLFRKEGQNVTLSCEQNLNHDAMYWYRQDPGQGLRLIYYSQIVNDFQKGDIAEGYSVSREKKESFPLTVTSAQKNPTAFYLCASSTLKGRGSTDTQYFGPGTRLTVL.

The chain is built from TRBV5-6 and TRBJ1-5; a possible D gene is TRBD1 (6 bases). Germline CDR1 SGHDT, CDR2 YYEEEE. The CDR3 extends over 15 amino acids. Deletions cut 0 bases from V and 9 bases from J, with 16 bases between. The CDR3, as DNA: TGTGCCAGCAGCTTGGGAGGGACACCCAGACGGCCCCAGCATTTT. Amino acids: CASSLGGTPRRPQHF.

The chain combines TRBV2 with TRBJ1-1; 9 bases fit TRBD1. V was clipped by 6 bases and J by 6 bases; unmatched bases: 14. There are 16 residues in the CDR3. Per germline, CDR1 SNHLY and CDR2 FYNNEI. CDR3 bases: TGTGCCAGCAGCCCGACGCGACAGGGGGACCGACCTGAAGCTTTCTTT. Its translation: CASSPTRQGDRPEAFF.

The chain is built from TRBV2 and TRBJ2-5, with D possibly TRBD1 on 5 matching bases. Germline loops: CDR1 SNHLY, CDR2 FYNNEI. Trimming shortened V by 8 bases and J by 2 bases, and 15 bases separated the two germline ends. The length of the CDR3 is 14 residues. The CDR3 here is CASSPTAYQETQYF. The CDR3 DNA follows: TGTGCCAGCTCCCCGACAGCTTATCAAGAGACCCAGTACTTC.

The gene calls are TRBV7-2 and TRBJ1-4; no clear D. The CDR3 runs to 14 residues. V lost 5 bases, J lost 5 bases, and 12 bases lay in between. Germline values: CDR1 SGHTA, CDR2 FQGNSA. The DNA for the CDR3 is TGTGCCAGCAGCCGGGTCATGATGAATGAAAAACTGTTTTTT. Amino acids: CASSRVMMNEKLFF.

This clone has a handful of counts. The chain joins TRBV7-8 to TRBJ1-4; 10 positions match TRBD1. Germline CDR1 and CDR2: SGHVS and FQNEAQ. This CDR3 has 16 residues. The ends lost 4 bases at V and 4 bases at J; junction bases unmatched: 6. The DNA of the CDR3 is TGTGCCAGCAGCTACCAGACAGGGGGCTTTAATGAAAAACTGTTTTTT. It yields the protein CASSYQTGGFNEKLFF.

V usage is TRBV18 and J usage is TRBJ1-1; D remains unclear. The CDR3 covers 17 residues. Germline assignment: CDR1 KGHSH and CDR2 LQKENI. V was trimmed by 3 bases and J by 1 base, leaving 18 bases between them. CDR3 residues: CASSPSAITTGNTEAFF. The CDR3 DNA reads TGTGCCAGCTCACCCTCCGCCATTACTACCGGGAACACTGAAGCTTTCTTT.

The chain couples TRBV29-1 to TRBJ1-2; 10 nucleotides match TRBD1. Per germline, CDR1 SQVTM and CDR2 ANQGSEA. CDR3 length: 13 amino acids. J was trimmed by 7 bases and V by 8 bases; bases with no gene match: 10. CDR3 region: CSFGGTGESGYTF. DNA for the CDR3: TGCAGCTTCGGAGGGACAGGGGAGAGTGGCTACACCTTC.

The table lists this clone with a few counts. The chain has TRBV5-5 and TRBJ1-5; tentatively, D is TRBD1 (6 bases). Germline loops: CDR1 SGHKS, CDR2 YYEKEE (reference sequence). V lost 4 bases to trimming and J lost 1 base, with 18 bases between them. This CDR3 contains 17 residues. The CDR3 coding sequence is TGTGCCAGCAGCCCGGGACACCCCAAGGGGAGCAATCAGCCCCAGCATTTT. Protein sequence: CASSPGHPKGSNQPQHF. Variable domain in full (rest from reference TRBV5-5 and TRBJ1-5): DAGVTQSPTHLIKTRGQQVTLRCSPISGHKSVSWYQQVLGQGPQFIFQYYEKEERGRGNFPDRFSARQFPNYSSELNVNALLLGDSALYLCASSPGHPKGSNQPQHFGDGTRLSIL.

In DNA form, the CDR3 reads TGTGCCAGTAGTATGGCTAGCGGCGTAGAGACCCAGTACTTC. Translating it yields CASSMASGVETQYF. The chain combines TRBV19 with TRBJ2-5, with 7 bases lining up with TRBD2. After removal of 3 bases from V and 4 bases from J, the junction contained 5 bases not matched to a gene. Germline V CDR1 and CDR2: LNHDA, SQIVND (reference sequence). The CDR3 is 14 amino acids. Filled out from reference TRBV19 and TRBJ2-5, the complete variable domain reads DGGITQSPKYLFRKEGQNVTLSCEQNLNHDAMYWYRQDPGQGLRLIYYSQIVNDFQKGDIAEGYSVSREKKESFPLTVTSAQKNPTAFYLCASSMASGVETQYFGPGTRLLVL.

V is TRBV5-1 and J is TRBJ1-2, with TRBD1 matching over 10 bases. The V gene's germline CDR1 is SGHRS and CDR2 YFSETQ. V shed 7 bases and J 4 bases; nucleotides not matched to a gene: 13. This CDR3 has 16 residues. CDR3 in DNA: TGCGCCAGCCTCCAGACCCCGGGACAGGGGTCCTATGGCTACACCTTC. Translation gives CASLQTPGQGSYGYTF. The entire variable domain, with the rest obtained from reference TRBV5-1 and TRBJ1-2, is as follows: KAGVTQTPRYLIKTRGQQVTLSCSPISGHRSVSWYQQTPGQGLQFLFEYFSETQRNKGNFPGRFSGRQFSNSRSEMNVSTLELGDSALYLCASLQTPGQGSYGYTFGSGTRLTVV.

A few counts support this clone. The chain is built from TRBV29-1 and TRBJ1-2; perhaps TRBD1 as D (5 bases). V gave up 7 bases and J gave up 7 bases, with 13 bases separating them. The CDR3 runs to 11 residues. CDR1 is SQVTM, CDR2 ANQGSEA, per germline. This chain's CDR3 is CSGDTGVGYTF. The CDR3 DNA follows: TGCAGCGGTGATACAGGCGTTGGCTACACCTTC.

The V and J genes are TRBV9 and TRBJ2-3; TRBD1 agrees at 7 bases. V was clipped by 0 bases and J by 2 bases; unmatched bases: 3. Germline assignment: CDR1 SGDLS and CDR2 YYNGEE. The CDR3 is 15 residues long. Here the CDR3 reads CASSVVGGHTDTQYF. As DNA, the CDR3 is TGTGCCAGCAGCGTAGTAGGGGGCCACACAGATACGCAGTATTTT.

The J gene is TRBJ2-5, the V gene TRBV18; 8 nucleotides agree with TRBD1. The CDR3 consists of 14 residues. Germline V gene data show CDR1 as KGHSH and CDR2 as LQKENI. The junction had 1 base not matched to a gene; V was cut back by 3 bases and J by 1 base. The CDR3 DNA is TGTGCCAGCTCACCTGGGACAGGCCAAGAGACCCAGTACTTC. Translation: CASSPGTGQETQYF.

CDR3 coding DNA: TGTGCCAGTAGTACTCAGGGACTAGCCGACGCCGTTTACGAGCAGTACTTC. Translated, it gives CASSTQGLADAVYEQYF. The chain joins TRBV19 to TRBJ2-7; the match to TRBD2 covers 9 bases. Trimming took 4 bases from V and 4 from J; bases not matched to a gene: 14. This CDR3 comprises 17 residues. CDR1 is LNHDA and CDR2 is SQIVND in the germline V gene (reference sequence).